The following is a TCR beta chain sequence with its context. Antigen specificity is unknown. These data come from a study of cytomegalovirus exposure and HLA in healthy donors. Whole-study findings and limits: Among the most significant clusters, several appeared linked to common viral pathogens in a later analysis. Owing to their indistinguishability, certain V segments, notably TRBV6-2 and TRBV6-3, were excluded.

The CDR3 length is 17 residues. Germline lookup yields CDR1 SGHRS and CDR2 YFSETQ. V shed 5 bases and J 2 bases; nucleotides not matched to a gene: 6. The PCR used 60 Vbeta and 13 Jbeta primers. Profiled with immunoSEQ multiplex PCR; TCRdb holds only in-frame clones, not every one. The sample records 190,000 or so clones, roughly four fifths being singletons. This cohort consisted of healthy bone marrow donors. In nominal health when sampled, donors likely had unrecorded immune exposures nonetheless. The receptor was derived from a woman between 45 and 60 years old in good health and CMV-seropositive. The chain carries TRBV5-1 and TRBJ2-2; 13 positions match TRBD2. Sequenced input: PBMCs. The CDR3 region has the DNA TGCGCCAGCAGACCACTAGCGGGGGGGCCCAACACCGGGGAGCTGTTTTTT. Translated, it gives CASRPLAGGPNTGELFF.